This T cell receptor beta chain was found in a study of blood T cell repertoires in COVID-19. CDR1 and CDR2 from the germline V gene are SGHTA and FQGNSA. The CDR3 consists of 14 residues. V was shortened by 0 bases and J by 6 bases, with 9 bases between the two germline ends. Profiling relied on immunoSEQ multiplex PCR, and the TCRdb table lists in-frame clones only, not all of them. The sample lists more than 85,000 clones, approximately 84% occurring once. This rearrangement joins TRBV7-2 to TRBJ1-5; no definite D call. The sequence was obtained from a man aged 35-49 years with active or convalescent COVID-19. The sequenced sample consisted of peripheral blood. The CDR3: CASSLAPVAQPQHF. In DNA, the CDR3 is TGTGCCAGCAGCTTAGCCCCTGTAGCTCAGCCCCAGCATTTT.